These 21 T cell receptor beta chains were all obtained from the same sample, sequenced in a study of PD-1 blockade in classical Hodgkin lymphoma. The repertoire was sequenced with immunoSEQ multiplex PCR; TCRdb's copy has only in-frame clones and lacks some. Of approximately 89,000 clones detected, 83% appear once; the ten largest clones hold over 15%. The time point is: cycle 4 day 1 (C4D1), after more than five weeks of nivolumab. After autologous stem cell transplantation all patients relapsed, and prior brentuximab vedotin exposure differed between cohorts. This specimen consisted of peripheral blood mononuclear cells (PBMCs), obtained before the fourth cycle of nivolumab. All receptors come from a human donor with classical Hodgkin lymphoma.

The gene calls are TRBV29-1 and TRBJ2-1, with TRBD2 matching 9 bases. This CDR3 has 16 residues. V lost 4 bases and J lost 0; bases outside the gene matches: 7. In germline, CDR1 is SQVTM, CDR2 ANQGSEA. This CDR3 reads CSVGGLAGTSYNEQFF. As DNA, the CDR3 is TGCAGCGTTGGAGGGCTAGCGGGAACCTCCTACAATGAGCAGTTCTTC.

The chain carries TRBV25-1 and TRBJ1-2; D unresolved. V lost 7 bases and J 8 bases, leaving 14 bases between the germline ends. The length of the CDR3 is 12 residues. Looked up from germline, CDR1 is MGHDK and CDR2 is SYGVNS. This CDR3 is CASKEDLSGYTF. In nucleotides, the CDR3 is TGTGCCAGCAAGGAGGATCTAAGCGGCTACACCTTC.

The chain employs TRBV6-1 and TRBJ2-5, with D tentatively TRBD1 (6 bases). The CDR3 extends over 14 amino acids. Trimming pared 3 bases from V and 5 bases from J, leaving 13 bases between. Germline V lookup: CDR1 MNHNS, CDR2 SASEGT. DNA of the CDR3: TGTGCCAGCAGTGAGGCAGGGGCCAGGGAGACCCAGTACTTC. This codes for CASSEAGARETQYF.

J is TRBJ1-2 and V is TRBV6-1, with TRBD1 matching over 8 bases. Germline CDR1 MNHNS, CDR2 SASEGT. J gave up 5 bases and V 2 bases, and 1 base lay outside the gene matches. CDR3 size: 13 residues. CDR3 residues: CASSEQGAYGYTF. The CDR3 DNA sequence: TGTGCCAGCAGTGAACAGGGGGCTTATGGCTACACCTTC.

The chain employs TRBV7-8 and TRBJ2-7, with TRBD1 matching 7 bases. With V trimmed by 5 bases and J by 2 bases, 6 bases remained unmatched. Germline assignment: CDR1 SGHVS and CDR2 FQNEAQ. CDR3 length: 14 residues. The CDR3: CASSRRQGTYEQYF. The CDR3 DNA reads TGTGCCAGCAGCCGGAGACAGGGAACCTACGAGCAGTACTTC.

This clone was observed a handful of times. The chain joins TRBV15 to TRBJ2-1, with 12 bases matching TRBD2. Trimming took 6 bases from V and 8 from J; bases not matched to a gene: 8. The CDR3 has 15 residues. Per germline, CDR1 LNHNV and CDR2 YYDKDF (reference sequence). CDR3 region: CATSPTSGSLDEQFF. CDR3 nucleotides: TGTGCCACCAGTCCGACTAGCGGGAGTCTCGATGAGCAGTTCTTC.

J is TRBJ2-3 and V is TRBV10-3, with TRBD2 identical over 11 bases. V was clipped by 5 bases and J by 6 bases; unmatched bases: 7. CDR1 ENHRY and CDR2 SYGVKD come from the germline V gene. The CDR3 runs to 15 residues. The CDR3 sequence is CAISTGLAGTDTQYF. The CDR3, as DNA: TGTGCCATCAGTACCGGACTAGCGGGTACCGATACGCAGTATTTT.

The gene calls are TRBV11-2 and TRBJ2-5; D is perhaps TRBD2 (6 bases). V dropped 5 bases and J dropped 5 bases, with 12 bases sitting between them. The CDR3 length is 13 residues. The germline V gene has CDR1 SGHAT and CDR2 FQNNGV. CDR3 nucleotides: TGTGCCAGCAGCGGACCAGGGAGGGAGACCCAGTACTTC. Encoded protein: CASSGPGRETQYF.

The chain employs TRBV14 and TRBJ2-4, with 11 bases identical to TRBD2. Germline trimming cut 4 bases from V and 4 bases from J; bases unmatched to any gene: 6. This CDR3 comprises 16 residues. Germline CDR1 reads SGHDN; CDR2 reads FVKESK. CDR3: CASSPISGRAKNIQYF. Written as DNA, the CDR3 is TGTGCCAGCAGCCCCATTAGCGGGAGGGCTAAAAACATTCAGTACTTC.

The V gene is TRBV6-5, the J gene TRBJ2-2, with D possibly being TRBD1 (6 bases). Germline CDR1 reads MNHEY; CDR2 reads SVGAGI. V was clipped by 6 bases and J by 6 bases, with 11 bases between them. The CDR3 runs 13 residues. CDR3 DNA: TGTGCCAGCAGCGGGACACTCGCCGGGGAGCTGTTTTTT. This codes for CASSGTLAGELFF.

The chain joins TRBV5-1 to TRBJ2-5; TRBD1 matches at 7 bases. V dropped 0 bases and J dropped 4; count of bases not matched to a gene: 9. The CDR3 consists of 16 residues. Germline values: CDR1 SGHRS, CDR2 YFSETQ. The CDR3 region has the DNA TGCGCCAGCAGCTTGGGGGACAGCCTAATGGGAGAGACCCAGTACTTC. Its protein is CASSLGDSLMGETQYF.

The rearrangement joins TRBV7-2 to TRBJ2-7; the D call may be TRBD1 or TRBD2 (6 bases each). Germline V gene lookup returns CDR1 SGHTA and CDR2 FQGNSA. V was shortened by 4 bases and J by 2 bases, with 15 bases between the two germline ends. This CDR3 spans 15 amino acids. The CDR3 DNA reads TGTGCCAGCAGCTCGAACGGGGGCCAAACCTACGAGCAGTACTTC. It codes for CASSSNGGQTYEQYF. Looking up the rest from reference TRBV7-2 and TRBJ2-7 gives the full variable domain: GAGVSQSPSNKVTEKGKDVELRCDPISGHTALYWYRQSLGQGLEFLIYFQGNSAPDKSGLPSDRFSAERTGGSVSTLTIQRTQQEDSAVYLCASSSNGGQTYEQYFGPGTRLTVT.

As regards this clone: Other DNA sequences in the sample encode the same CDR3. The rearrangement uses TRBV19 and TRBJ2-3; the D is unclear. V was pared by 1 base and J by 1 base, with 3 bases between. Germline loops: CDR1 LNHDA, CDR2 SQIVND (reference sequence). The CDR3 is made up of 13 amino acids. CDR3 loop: CASSIGGTDTQYF. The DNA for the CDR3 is TGTGCCAGTAGTATAGGCGGCACAGATACGCAGTATTTT.

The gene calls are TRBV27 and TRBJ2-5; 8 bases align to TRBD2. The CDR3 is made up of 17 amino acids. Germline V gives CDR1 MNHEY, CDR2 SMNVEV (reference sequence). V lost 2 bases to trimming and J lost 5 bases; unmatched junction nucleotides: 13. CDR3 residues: CASSLRGGRNRWETQYF. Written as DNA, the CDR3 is TGTGCCAGCAGTTTACGGGGGGGACGCAACCGATGGGAGACCCAGTACTTC.

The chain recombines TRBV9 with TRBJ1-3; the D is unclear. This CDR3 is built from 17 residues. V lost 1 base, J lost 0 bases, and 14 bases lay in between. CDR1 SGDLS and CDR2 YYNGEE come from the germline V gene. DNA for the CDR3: TGTGCCAGCAGCGTATATGGAGTCACCATCTCTGGAAACACCATATATTTT. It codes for CASSVYGVTISGNTIYF. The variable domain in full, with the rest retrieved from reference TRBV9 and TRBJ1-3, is DSGVTQTPKHLITATGQRVTLRCSPRSGDLSVYWYQQSLDQGLQFLIQYYNGEERAKGNILERFSAQQFPDLHSELNLSSLELGDSALYFCASSVYGVTISGNTIYFGEGSWLTVV.

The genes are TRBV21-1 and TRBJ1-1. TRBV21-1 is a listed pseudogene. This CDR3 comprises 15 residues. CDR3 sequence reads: CASSSRETGVGEAFF. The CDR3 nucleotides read TGTGCCAGCAGCTCCCGGGAGACAGGAGTTGGCGAAGCTTTCTTT.

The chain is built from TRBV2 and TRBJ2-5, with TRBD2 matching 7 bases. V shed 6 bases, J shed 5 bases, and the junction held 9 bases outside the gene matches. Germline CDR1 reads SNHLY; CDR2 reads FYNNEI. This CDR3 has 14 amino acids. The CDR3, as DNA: TGTGCCAGCAGGCCCCTAGCGGCTCCCGAGACCCAGTACTTC. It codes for CASRPLAAPETQYF.

CDR3 sequence (DNA): TGTGCCAGCAGTTACGGGACAGGGGGCATCTACGAGCAGTACTTC. Translation gives CASSYGTGGIYEQYF. The rearrangement joins TRBV6-5 to TRBJ2-7, with 12 bases aligning to TRBD1. The junction had 2 bases not matched to a gene; V was cut back by 2 bases and J by 3 bases. The length of the CDR3 is 15 residues. Germline V gene lookup returns CDR1 MNHEY and CDR2 SVGAGI.

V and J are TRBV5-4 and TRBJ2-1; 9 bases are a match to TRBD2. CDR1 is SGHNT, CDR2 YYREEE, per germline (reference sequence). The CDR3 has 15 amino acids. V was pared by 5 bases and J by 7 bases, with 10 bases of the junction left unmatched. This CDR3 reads CASSSGLAGVNEQFF. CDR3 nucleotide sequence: TGTGCCAGCAGTTCGGGACTAGCCGGGGTGAATGAGCAGTTCTTC.

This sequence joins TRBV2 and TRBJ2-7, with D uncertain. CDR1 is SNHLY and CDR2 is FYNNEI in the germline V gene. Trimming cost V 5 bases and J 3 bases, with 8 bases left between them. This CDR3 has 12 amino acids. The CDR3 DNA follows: TGTGCCAGCAGTCTTAACAGCTACGAGCAGTACTTC. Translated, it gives CASSLNSYEQYF.

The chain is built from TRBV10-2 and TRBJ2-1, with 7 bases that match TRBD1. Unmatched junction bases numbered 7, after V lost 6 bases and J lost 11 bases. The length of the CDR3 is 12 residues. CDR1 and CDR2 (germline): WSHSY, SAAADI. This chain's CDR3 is CASSPDRVQQFF. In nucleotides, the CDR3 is TGCGCCAGCAGCCCCGACAGGGTCCAGCAGTTCTTC.